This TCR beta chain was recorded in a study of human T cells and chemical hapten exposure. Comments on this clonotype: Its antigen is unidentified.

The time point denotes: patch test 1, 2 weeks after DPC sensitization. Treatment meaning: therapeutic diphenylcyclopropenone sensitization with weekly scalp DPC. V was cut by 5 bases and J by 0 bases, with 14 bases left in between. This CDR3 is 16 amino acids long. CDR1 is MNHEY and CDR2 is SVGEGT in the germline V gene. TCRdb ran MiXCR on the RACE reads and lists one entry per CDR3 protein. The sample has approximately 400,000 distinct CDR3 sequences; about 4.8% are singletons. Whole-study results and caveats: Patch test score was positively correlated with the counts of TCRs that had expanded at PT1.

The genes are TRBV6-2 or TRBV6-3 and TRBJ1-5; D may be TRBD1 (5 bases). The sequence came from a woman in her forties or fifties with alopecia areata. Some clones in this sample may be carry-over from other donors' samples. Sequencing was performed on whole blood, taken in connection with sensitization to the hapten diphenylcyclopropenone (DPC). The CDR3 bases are TGTGCCAGCAGTCTGACAGCTGACTATAGCAATCAGCCCCAGCATTTT. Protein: CASSLTADYSNQPQHF.